These 28 T cell receptor beta chains were sequenced from one sample in a study of siplizumab effects on memory and regulatory T cells. Repertoires were generated with immunoSEQ multiplex PCR, while TCRdb's copy carries only in-frame clones and drops some. The data contain tens of thousands of clones, about nine tenths of them singletons. Specimen: Tregs sorted from blood. The receptor source for this set is a human donor in good health.

In the case of this clone: Other DNA sequences in the same sample also yield this CDR3. The rearrangement links TRBV15 to TRBJ1-6, with D possibly being TRBD1 (6 bases). V was trimmed by 3 bases and J by 10 bases, leaving 19 bases between them. CDR1 and CDR2 (germline): LNHNV, YYDKDF (reference sequence). The CDR3 runs to 16 residues. CDR3 nucleotides: TGTGCCACCAGCAGGGTGGCGGGGGGCGCGGAATCACCCCTCCACTTT. This codes for CATSRVAGGAESPLHF.

V usage is TRBV20-1 and J usage is TRBJ1-1; no clear D. The CDR3 totals 11 residues. The germline V gene has CDR1 DFQATT and CDR2 SNEGSKA (reference sequence). The V gene lost 0 bases and the J gene lost 4 bases, with 3 bases spanning the gap. The CDR3 loop is CSARDPTEAFF. In DNA form, the CDR3 reads TGCAGTGCTAGAGATCCCACTGAAGCTTTCTTT.

V usage is TRBV5-1 and J usage is TRBJ2-3, with a possible D match to TRBD1 (6 bases). Per the germline V gene, CDR1 is SGHRS and CDR2 is YFSETQ. The V and J ends lost 3 bases and 5 bases respectively, with 13 bases between them. The CDR3 length is 14 residues. The CDR3 spells CASSWGQGIDTQYF. The CDR3 nucleotides are TGCGCCAGCAGCTGGGGGCAGGGGATAGATACGCAGTATTTT. The entire variable domain, with the rest obtained from reference TRBV5-1 and TRBJ2-3, is as follows: KAGVTQTPRYLIKTRGQQVTLSCSPISGHRSVSWYQQTPGQGLQFLFEYFSETQRNKGNFPGRFSGRQFSNSRSEMNVSTLELGDSALYLCASSWGQGIDTQYFGPGTRLTVL.

V gene TRBV21-1 combines with J gene TRBJ1-2; the table's D call TRBD1 went unverified against the DNA. TRBV21-1 is an annotated pseudogene. The CDR3 has 15 residues. The CDR3 sequence is CASSKEQGARYGYTF. DNA for the CDR3: TGTGCCAGCAGCAAAGAACAGGGGGCCCGCTATGGCTACACCTTC.

The chain couples TRBV7-9 to TRBJ1-1, with D possibly matching TRBD1 (5 bases). The V gene lost 0 bases and the J gene lost 4 bases, with 9 bases spanning the gap. The CDR3 is 14 amino acids. Germline assignment: CDR1 SEHNR and CDR2 FQNEAQ (reference sequence). CDR3 in amino acids: CASSLAGVGTEAFF. In nucleotides, the CDR3 is TGTGCCAGCAGCTTAGCGGGGGTTGGCACTGAAGCTTTCTTT.

The chain has TRBV7-3 and TRBJ1-2; perhaps TRBD1 as D (6 bases). Germline V lookup: CDR1 SGHTA, CDR2 FQGTGA. The CDR3 contains 13 residues. V lost 1 base, J lost 5 bases, and 8 bases lay in between. The chain's CDR3 is CASSLSQGYGYTF. CDR3 DNA: TGTGCCAGCAGCTTAAGTCAGGGGTATGGCTACACCTTC.

The rearrangement links TRBV19 to TRBJ1-6; 8 nucleotides line up with TRBD1. Germline V lookup: CDR1 LNHDA, CDR2 SQIVND (reference sequence). Trimming removed 3 bases from V and 12 bases from J; junction bases left unmatched: 4. This CDR3 contains 13 residues. CDR3 region: CASSIGTGLPLHF. CDR3 bases: TGTGCCAGTAGTATCGGGACAGGTTTACCCCTCCACTTT.

This clone was counted once. V usage is TRBV2 and J usage is TRBJ2-3; 7 bases agree with TRBD2. V trimming: 6 bases; J trimming: 2 bases; junction bases outside the gene matches: 5. This CDR3 is built from 14 residues. Germline values: CDR1 SNHLY, CDR2 FYNNEI. CDR3: CASRGAGPTDTQYF. The CDR3 region has the DNA TGTGCCAGCAGGGGAGCGGGGCCCACAGATACGCAGTATTTT.

The chain joins TRBV29-1 to TRBJ1-4; the D gene is possibly TRBD1 (5 bases). Trimming cost V 2 bases and J 5 bases, with 12 bases left between them. Germline values: CDR1 SQVTM, CDR2 ANQGSEA. The CDR3 is 14 amino acids. The CDR3 DNA reads as TGCAGCGTTGAATTGGGACGGCTAAATGAAAAACTGTTTTTT. It yields the protein CSVELGRLNEKLFF.

The rearrangement uses TRBV5-6 and TRBJ2-1, with 11 bases matching TRBD1. The trim removed 4 bases at V and 9 bases at J, leaving 9 bases unmatched. The CDR3 consists of 15 residues. Per germline, CDR1 SGHDT and CDR2 YYEEEE. This CDR3 reads CASSPRDRGWSEQFF. The CDR3 region has the DNA TGTGCCAGCAGCCCCCGGGACAGGGGGTGGAGTGAGCAGTTCTTC.

This sequence joins TRBV5-6 and TRBJ1-4; the D gene is possibly TRBD1 (6 bases). There are 15 residues in the CDR3. Germline V gene sequence: CDR1 SGHDT, CDR2 YYEEEE. V was shortened by 2 bases and J by 8 bases, with 16 bases between the two germline ends. CDR3 nucleotides: TGTGCCAGCAGCTTCAGTGCAGGGGTATTAGAAAAACTGTTTTTT. Translated, it gives CASSFSAGVLEKLFF.

The V and J genes are TRBV4-3 and TRBJ1-4, with no clear D. V lost 1 base to trimming and J lost 4 bases, with 10 bases between them. CDR3 length: 15 residues. Germline values: CDR1 LGHNA, CDR2 YSLEER. CDR3 amino acids: CASSQGSVDNEKLFF. The CDR3 nucleotides are TGCGCCAGCAGCCAAGGGTCCGTGGATAATGAAAAACTGTTTTTT.

The CDR3 DNA reads TGTGCCAGCAGCCGAGCGGGGGGACAGAGCTCCTACAATGAGCAGTTCTTC. Encoded protein: CASSRAGGQSSYNEQFF. The chain employs TRBV7-3 and TRBJ2-1, with 9 nucleotides matching TRBD2. CDR3 length: 17 residues. The trim removed 5 bases at V and 0 bases at J, leaving 8 bases unmatched. Germline V lookup: CDR1 SGHTA, CDR2 FQGTGA.

Only one count was recorded for this clone. The V and J genes are TRBV28 and TRBJ2-5, with TRBD1 identical over 10 bases. V shed 1 base, J shed 4 bases, and the junction held 3 bases outside the gene matches. CDR1 MDHEN and CDR2 SYDVKM come from the germline V gene. CDR3 length equals 15 residues. This CDR3 is CASSLSGTGVETQYF. The CDR3 DNA is TGTGCCAGCAGTTTATCTGGGACAGGGGTAGAGACCCAGTACTTC.

V is TRBV9 and J is TRBJ2-1; D not certain. The V end was cut by 0 bases, the J end by 5 bases, with 6 bases between. The CDR3 is 13 amino acids. Germline CDR1 reads SGDLS; CDR2 reads YYNGEE. In DNA, the CDR3 is TGTGCCAGCAGCGTAGGGCGACACAATGAGCAGTTCTTC. It yields the protein CASSVGRHNEQFF.

The chain links TRBV11-2 to TRBJ2-5; D possibly corresponds to TRBD2 (6 bases). Between the trimmed V and J ends, which lost 3 bases and 5 bases, there was a span of 13 bases. This CDR3 region has 14 residues. Looked up from germline, CDR1 is SGHAT and CDR2 is FQNNGV. The CDR3 DNA follows: TGTGCCAGCAGCTTGAGCGGGCTTGGGGAGACCCAGTACTTC. Amino acids: CASSLSGLGETQYF.

This chain links TRBV7-2 with TRBJ2-1, with TRBD2 identical over 14 bases. Germline-derived CDR1 and CDR2 are SGHTA and FQGNSA. The length of the CDR3 is 16 residues. The V gene end was trimmed by 5 bases and the J gene end by 8 bases; junction bases not matched to a gene: 8. CDR3 sequence (DNA): TGTGCCAGCAGCCCCTTGACTAGCGGGGGGGCCGATGAGCAGTTCTTC. It is translated as CASSPLTSGGADEQFF. Variable domain in full (rest from reference TRBV7-2 and TRBJ2-1): GAGVSQSPSNKVTEKGKDVELRCDPISGHTALYWYRQSLGQGLEFLIYFQGNSAPDKSGLPSDRFSAERTGGSVSTLTIQRTQQEDSAVYLCASSPLTSGGADEQFFGPGTRLTVL.

The chain employs TRBV12-5 and TRBJ1-1; D ambiguous. V lost 4 bases and J 0 bases, leaving 9 bases between the germline ends. The CDR3 extends over 14 amino acids. Germline V CDR1 and CDR2: LGHNT, FRNRAP. This chain's CDR3 is CASGSPPLNTEAFF. In DNA form, the CDR3 reads TGTGCTAGTGGTTCGCCCCCATTGAACACTGAAGCTTTCTTT. The full variable domain, with the rest looked up from reference TRBV12-5 and TRBJ1-1, is DARVTQTPRHKVTEMGQEVTMRCQPILGHNTVFWYRQTMMQGLELLAYFRNRAPLDDSGMPKDRFSAEMPDATLATLKIQPSEPRDSAVYFCASGSPPLNTEAFFGQGTRLTVV.

The rearrangement links TRBV7-2 to TRBJ2-7; 14 positions match TRBD2. Germline loops: CDR1 SGHTA, CDR2 FQGNSA. The V and J ends lost 5 bases and 6 bases, in that order; junction bases with no gene match: 6. This CDR3 has 15 residues. The CDR3 is CASSPGLAGAPEQYF. Written as DNA, the CDR3 is TGTGCCAGCAGCCCGGGACTAGCGGGGGCCCCCGAGCAGTACTTC.

The chain combines TRBV28 with TRBJ2-4; 10 bases match TRBD2. From germline, CDR1 is MDHEN and CDR2 SYDVKM. J gave up 5 bases and V 6 bases, and 10 bases lay outside the gene matches. The CDR3 is made up of 16 amino acids. CDR3 DNA sequence: TGTGCCAGCAGGGTTCCTAGCGGGGGTCAGGAAAACATTCAGTACTTC. Translated: CASRVPSGGQENIQYF. The whole variable domain, remainder taken from reference TRBV28 and TRBJ2-4, is DVKVTQSSRYLVKRTGEKVFLECVQDMDHENMFWYRQDPGLGLRLIYFSYDVKMKEKGDIPEGYSVSREKKERFSLILESASTNQTSMYLCASRVPSGGQENIQYFGAGTRLSVL.

This sequence joins TRBV25-1 and TRBJ2-6, with D unresolved. This CDR3 spans 14 amino acids. Germline V CDR1 and CDR2: MGHDK, SYGVNS. Trimming stripped 3 bases from V and 5 bases from J, with 8 bases between. CDR3 bases: TGTGCCAGCAGTGACGCCCTGAGGGCCAACGTCCTGACTTTC. Encoded protein: CASSDALRANVLTF.

The chain couples TRBV5-1 to TRBJ1-4; maybe TRBD1 (5 bases). Germline V gene data show CDR1 as SGHRS and CDR2 as YFSETQ. The CDR3 loop spans 16 amino acids. The V and J ends lost 5 bases and 8 bases respectively, with 22 bases between them. The DNA for the CDR3 is TGCGCCAGCAGAGATAACCCCGGGGCCGGAGGGGAAAAACTGTTTTTT. This sequence encodes CASRDNPGAGGEKLFF.

The CDR3 sequence: CASSLSLGEGYGYTF. The CDR3 region has the DNA TGTGCCAGCAGCTTATCCCTCGGGGAGGGGTATGGCTACACCTTC. The chain links TRBV5-5 to TRBJ1-2; a weak D match, TRBD1 (5 bases). From germline, CDR1 is SGHKS and CDR2 YYEKEE (reference sequence). Trimming removed 2 bases at V and 5 bases at J, with 16 bases between. The CDR3 covers 15 residues.

In DNA form, the CDR3 reads TGTGCCAGCAGCCCCGGACACTTCTCCTATAATTCACCCCTCCACTTT. Protein sequence: CASSPGHFSYNSPLHF. J is TRBJ1-6 and V is TRBV7-2, with D maybe TRBD1 (5 bases). V was cut by 5 bases and J by 0 bases, with 11 bases left in between. Germline CDR1 is SGHTA and CDR2 is FQGNSA. This CDR3 has 16 amino acids.

J is TRBJ2-3 and V is TRBV11-2; 13 bases line up with TRBD2. This CDR3 has 18 amino acids. Germline CDR1 and CDR2: SGHAT and FQNNGV. V lost 1 base, J lost 2 bases, and 6 bases stayed unmatched. The CDR3 sequence: CASSLGGLAGATTDTQYF. In DNA, the CDR3 is TGTGCCAGCAGCTTAGGAGGACTAGCGGGGGCCACCACAGATACGCAGTATTTT. The full variable domain, with the rest looked up from reference TRBV11-2 and TRBJ2-3, is EAGVAQSPRYKIIEKRQSVAFWCNPISGHATLYWYQQILGQGPKLLIQFQNNGVVDDSQLPKDRFSAERLKGVDSTLKIQPAKLEDSAVYLCASSLGGLAGATTDTQYFGPGTRLTVL.

The genes are TRBV11-3 and TRBJ2-1; D possibly corresponds to TRBD1 (7 bases). V was cut by 1 base and J by 9 bases, with 13 bases left in between. CDR3 size: 14 residues. CDR1 and CDR2 from the germline V gene are SGHNT and YENEEA. In nucleotides, the CDR3 is TGTGCCAGCAGCTTAGGGACCCAGGGGGGTGAGCAGTTCTTC. It yields the protein CASSLGTQGGEQFF.

This chain links TRBV7-6 with TRBJ2-3; D uncertain. Germline V gene data show CDR1 as SGHVS and CDR2 as FNYEAQ. The CDR3 is 12 residues long. Trimming removed 4 bases from V and 15 bases from J, with 17 bases in between. The chain's CDR3 is CASSSPSSTVYF. CDR3 nucleotides: TGTGCCAGCAGCTCCCCCTCCTCGACTGTTTATTTT. The full variable domain, in which reference TRBV7-6 and TRBJ2-3 provide the parts outside the CDR3, is GAGVSQSPRYKVTKRGQDVALRCDPISGHVSLYWYRQALGQGPEFLTYFNYEAQQDKSGLPNDRFSAERPEGSISTLTIQRTEQRDSAMYRCASSSPSSTVYFGPGTRLTVL.

The J gene is TRBJ1-1, the V gene TRBV11-2; the match to TRBD1 covers 8 bases. CDR3 length equals 15 residues. The germline V gene encodes CDR1 SGHAT and CDR2 FQNNGV. Trimming took 3 bases from V and 1 from J; bases not matched to a gene: 4. The DNA of the CDR3 is TGTGCCAGCAGCTTCTCCAGGGGGCGGAACACTGAAGCTTTCTTT. It yields the protein CASSFSRGRNTEAFF.